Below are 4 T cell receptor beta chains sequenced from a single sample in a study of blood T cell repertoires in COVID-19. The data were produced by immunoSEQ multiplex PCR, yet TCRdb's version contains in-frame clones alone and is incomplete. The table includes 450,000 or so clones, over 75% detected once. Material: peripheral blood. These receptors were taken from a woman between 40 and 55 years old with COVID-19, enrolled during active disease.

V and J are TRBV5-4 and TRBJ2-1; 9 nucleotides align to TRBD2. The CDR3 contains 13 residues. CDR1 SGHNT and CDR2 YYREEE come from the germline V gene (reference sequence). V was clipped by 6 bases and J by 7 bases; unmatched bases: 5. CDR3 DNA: TGTGCCAGCACCGAGCGGGGGGTTAATGAGCAGTTCTTC. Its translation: CASTERGVNEQFF.

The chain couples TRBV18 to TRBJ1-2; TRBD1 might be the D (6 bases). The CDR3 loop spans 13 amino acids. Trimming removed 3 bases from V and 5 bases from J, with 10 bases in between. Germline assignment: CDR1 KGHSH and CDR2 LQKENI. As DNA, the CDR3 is TGTGCCAGCTCACCGAAGGACAGTTATGGCTACACCTTC. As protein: CASSPKDSYGYTF.

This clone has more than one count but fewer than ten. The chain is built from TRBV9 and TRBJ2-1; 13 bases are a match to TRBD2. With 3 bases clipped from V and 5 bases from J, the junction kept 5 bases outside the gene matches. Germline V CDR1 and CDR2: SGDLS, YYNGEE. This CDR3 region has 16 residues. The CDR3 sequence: CASSGYGTSGNNEQFF. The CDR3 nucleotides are TGTGCCAGCAGCGGCTACGGGACTAGCGGGAACAATGAGCAGTTCTTC. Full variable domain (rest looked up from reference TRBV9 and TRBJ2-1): DSGVTQTPKHLITATGQRVTLRCSPRSGDLSVYWYQQSLDQGLQFLIQYYNGEERAKGNILERFSAQQFPDLHSELNLSSLELGDSALYFCASSGYGTSGNNEQFFGPGTRLTVL.

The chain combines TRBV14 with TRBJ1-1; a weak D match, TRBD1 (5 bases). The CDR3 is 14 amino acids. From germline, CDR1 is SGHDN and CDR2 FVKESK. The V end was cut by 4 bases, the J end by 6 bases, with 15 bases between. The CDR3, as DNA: TGTGCCAGCAGCCCCGGACAAAGTAAAGCTGAAGCTTTCTTT. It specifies CASSPGQSKAEAFF.